These 7 T cell receptor beta chains share one sample of origin, sequenced in a study of spatial heterogeneity in lung cancer. Their antigens remain unidentified. TCRdb re-called the 5' RACE reads through MiXCR, storing one row per CDR3 protein. This sample has 5,500 to 8,500 distinct CDR3 sequences; about 11% occur once, and the top ten carry roughly 10%. Time point meaning: sample taken at primary tumor resection. Study-wide results and limits: In tumors, expanded intratumoral alpha and beta TCR counts tracked mutation counts.

Material: lung tumor tissue, obtained at surgery. These receptors came from a female donor with early-stage non-small cell lung cancer.

This chain links TRBV28 with TRBJ1-2, with 8 positions matching TRBD1. This CDR3 has 13 amino acids. CDR1 MDHEN and CDR2 SYDVKM come from the germline V gene. V lost 10 bases to trimming and J lost 4 bases; unmatched junction nucleotides: 8. The CDR3 region has the DNA TGTGCCATACTGGACAGGGTGGCCTATGGCTACACCTTC. Protein sequence: CAILDRVAYGYTF.

This chain joins TRBV5-4 and TRBJ2-3; tentatively, D is TRBD2 (6 bases). The V gene lost 3 bases and the J gene lost 1 base, with 12 bases spanning the gap. Germline V gene sequence: CDR1 SGHNT, CDR2 YYREEE (reference sequence). The CDR3 contains 15 residues. CDR3 coding DNA: TGTGCCAGCAGCTCGCAGACTAGAGGCACAGATACGCAGTATTTT. Translated: CASSSQTRGTDTQYF.

V gene TRBV14 combines with J gene TRBJ1-1; D possibly corresponds to TRBD1 (6 bases). The CDR3 totals 15 residues. The germline V gene has CDR1 SGHDN and CDR2 FVKESK. V was pared by 3 bases and J by 2 bases, with 13 bases between. Here the CDR3 DNA reads TGTGCCAGCAGCCACTTTGGACAGATTAACACTGAAGCTTTCTTT. Protein product: CASSHFGQINTEAFF.

This clonotype has only a few counts. The chain links TRBV6-5 to TRBJ1-6; D uncertain. The CDR3 covers 17 residues. V was cut by 4 bases and J by 7 bases, with 20 bases left in between. Germline V gene sequence: CDR1 MNHEY, CDR2 SVGAGI. CDR3 in amino acids: CASSFTLAGVGNSPLHF. The CDR3 coding sequence is TGTGCCAGCAGTTTCACACTAGCGGGTGTAGGGAATTCACCCCTCCACTTT.

The V gene is TRBV18, the J gene TRBJ2-3; D is unclear. The CDR3 is 14 residues long. Between the trimmed V and J ends, which lost 0 bases and 4 bases, there was a span of 8 bases. CDR1 and CDR2 from the germline V gene are KGHSH and LQKENI. The CDR3 DNA sequence: TGTGCCAGCTCACCACCGAGTAAGGCAGATACGCAGTATTTT. Its translation: CASSPPSKADTQYF.

This clonotype counts as medium-sized (0.01 to 0.1%). The chain uses TRBV29-1 and TRBJ1-2; unclear D gene. From germline, CDR1 is SQVTM and CDR2 ANQGSEA. The V and J ends lost 3 bases and 2 bases respectively, with 13 bases between them. The CDR3 spans 14 residues. The CDR3 DNA follows: TGCAGCGTTGAGATAGGGCGGGCGAACTATGGCTACACCTTC. This encodes CSVEIGRANYGYTF.

The chain is built from TRBV6-2 or TRBV6-3 and TRBJ1-6; 9 bases map to TRBD1. Per the germline V gene, CDR1 is MNHEY and CDR2 is SVGEGT. This CDR3 has 18 residues. Trimming at V came to 4 bases and at J to 4 bases, leaving 11 bases not matched to a gene. The CDR3 reads CASSSHDTGGSYNSPLHF. CDR3 nucleotide sequence: TGTGCCAGCAGTTCACACGACACAGGGGGCTCTTATAATTCACCCCTCCACTTT.